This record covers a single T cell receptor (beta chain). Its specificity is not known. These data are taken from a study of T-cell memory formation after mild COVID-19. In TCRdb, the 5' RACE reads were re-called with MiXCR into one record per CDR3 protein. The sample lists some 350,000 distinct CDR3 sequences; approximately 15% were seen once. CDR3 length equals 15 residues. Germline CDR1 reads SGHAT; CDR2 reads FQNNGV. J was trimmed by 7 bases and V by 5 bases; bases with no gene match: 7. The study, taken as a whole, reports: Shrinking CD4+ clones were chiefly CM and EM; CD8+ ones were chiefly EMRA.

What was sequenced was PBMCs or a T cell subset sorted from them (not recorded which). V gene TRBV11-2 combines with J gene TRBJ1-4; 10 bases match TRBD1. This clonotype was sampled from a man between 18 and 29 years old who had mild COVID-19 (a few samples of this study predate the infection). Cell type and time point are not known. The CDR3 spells CASSPLRDRGEKLFF. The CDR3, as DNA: TGTGCCAGCAGCCCTCTCCGGGACAGGGGTGAAAAACTGTTTTTT.